The next 20 T cell receptor beta chains were all read from a single sample in a study of shared clonotypes between healthy human individuals. Naive CD8 isolation took CD45RO-negative cells positively selected for CCR7 and excluded terminally differentiated effector memory CD45RA+ cells. Here immunoSEQ multiplex PCR was the method, and the copy in TCRdb shows in-frame clones only, minus some. The table shows some 2 million clones, with approximately 94% occurring only once. Sequencing was carried out using naive CD8+ T cells sorted from blood. Receptors were obtained from a man between 18 and 35 years old in good health.

In DNA, the CDR3 is TGTGCCAGCAGCGGTTCCAGAGGGGGGCCGGACAATGAGCAGTTCTTC. This sequence encodes CASSGSRGGPDNEQFF. The chain couples TRBV7-2 to TRBJ2-1; D may be TRBD1 or TRBD2 (6 bases each). The V and J ends lost 5 bases and 5 bases respectively, with 19 bases between them. The CDR3 sequence is 16 residues long. Germline V gene sequence: CDR1 SGHTA, CDR2 FQGNSA. The complete variable domain, with remaining parts taken from reference TRBV7-2 and TRBJ2-1, reads GAGVSQSPSNKVTEKGKDVELRCDPISGHTALYWYRQSLGQGLEFLIYFQGNSAPDKSGLPSDRFSAERTGGSVSTLTIQRTQQEDSAVYLCASSGSRGGPDNEQFFGPGTRLTVL.

The J gene is TRBJ2-3, the V gene TRBV4-3; D unclear. V was cut by 2 bases and J by 2 bases, with 5 bases left in between. Germline loops: CDR1 LGHNA, CDR2 YSLEER. The CDR3 runs to 13 residues. The CDR3 DNA sequence: TGCGCCAGCAGCCAAAGAAACACAGATACGCAGTATTTT. This codes for CASSQRNTDTQYF.

This chain uses TRBV4-1 with TRBJ2-2; D remains unclear. Trimming pared 3 bases from V and 9 bases from J, leaving 5 bases between. The CDR3 sequence is 11 residues long. Germline lookup yields CDR1 MGHRA and CDR2 YSYEKL. The CDR3 loop reads CASSHEWELFF. CDR3 bases: TGCGCCAGCAGCCACGAATGGGAGCTGTTTTTT.

The chain joins TRBV5-6 to TRBJ2-7, with a possible D match to TRBD2 (5 bases). Germline CDR1 SGHDT, CDR2 YYEEEE. This CDR3 is built from 16 residues. Trimming removed 0 bases from V and 3 bases from J, with 16 bases in between. The DNA for the CDR3 is TGTGCCAGCAGCTTGGAGCGGATGGGTGCTGGCTACGAGCAGTACTTC. Residues: CASSLERMGAGYEQYF.

This clone was seen just once. The chain combines TRBV19 with TRBJ2-1; D call uncertain. Trimming cost V 7 bases and J 0 bases, with 13 bases left between them. Per germline, CDR1 LNHDA and CDR2 SQIVND (reference sequence). The CDR3 extends over 15 amino acids. In DNA form, the CDR3 reads TGTGCCAGTACCGCCGGGTTAAGCTCCTACAATGAGCAGTTCTTC. This translates into CASTAGLSSYNEQFF.

The chain carries TRBV27 and TRBJ2-7, with a weak D call TRBD2 (6 bases). The CDR3 extends over 13 amino acids. Trimming removed 8 bases from V and 6 bases from J, with 17 bases in between. Per germline, CDR1 MNHEY and CDR2 SMNVEV (reference sequence). The CDR3: CASGSAGYLEQYF. The CDR3 nucleotides read TGTGCCAGCGGCTCTGCGGGATATCTCGAGCAGTACTTC.

The J gene is TRBJ2-1, the V gene TRBV10-2; the D gene is possibly TRBD2 (5 bases). The CDR3 loop spans 18 amino acids. The V gene's germline CDR1 is WSHSY and CDR2 SAAADI. V lost 0 bases to trimming and J lost 8 bases, with 23 bases between them. CDR3 in amino acids: CASSESDSGSESGDEQFF. Written as DNA, the CDR3 is TGCGCCAGCAGTGAGTCGGACTCGGGGAGTGAGTCGGGCGATGAGCAGTTCTTC.

The V and J genes are TRBV5-1 and TRBJ2-7, with 11 bases aligning to TRBD2. Germline trimming cut 1 base from V and 5 bases from J; bases unmatched to any gene: 11. The CDR3 totals 17 residues. Germline assignment: CDR1 SGHRS and CDR2 YFSETQ. In nucleotides, the CDR3 is TGCGCCAGCAGCTTGCAATATAATAGCGGGAGGGCCGACGAGCAGTACTTC. It specifies CASSLQYNSGRADEQYF. The full variable domain, with the rest looked up from reference TRBV5-1 and TRBJ2-7, is KAGVTQTPRYLIKTRGQQVTLSCSPISGHRSVSWYQQTPGQGLQFLFEYFSETQRNKGNFPGRFSGRQFSNSRSEMNVSTLELGDSALYLCASSLQYNSGRADEQYFGPGTRLTVT.

This rearrangement joins TRBV11-2 to TRBJ2-1; unclear D gene. The CDR3 extends over 15 amino acids. Between the trimmed V and J ends, which lost 5 bases and 1 base, there was a span of 12 bases. Germline V gives CDR1 SGHAT, CDR2 FQNNGV. The CDR3 is CASSPVPSSYNEQFF. Written as DNA, the CDR3 is TGTGCCAGCAGCCCGGTCCCCTCGTCCTACAATGAGCAGTTCTTC.

CDR3 sequence (DNA): TGTGCTAGTGGTCCTGGGGAGTTCGAAAACACCGGGGAGCTGTTTTTT. The encoded protein is CASGPGEFENTGELFF. The chain joins TRBV12-5 to TRBJ2-2, with D maybe TRBD2 (5 bases). This CDR3 is 16 amino acids long. Looked up from germline, CDR1 is LGHNT and CDR2 is FRNRAP. With 5 bases removed from V and 2 bases from J, the gap between germline ends came to 15 bases. The full variable domain, in which reference TRBV12-5 and TRBJ2-2 provide the parts outside the CDR3, is DARVTQTPRHKVTEMGQEVTMRCQPILGHNTVFWYRQTMMQGLELLAYFRNRAPLDDSGMPKDRFSAEMPDATLATLKIQPSEPRDSAVYFCASGPGEFENTGELFFGEGSRLTVL.

V and J are TRBV9 and TRBJ2-7, with 7 nucleotides matching TRBD2. V shed 0 bases and J 2 bases; nucleotides not matched to a gene: 2. Germline CDR1 reads SGDLS; CDR2 reads YYNGEE. CDR3 length: 14 amino acids. The CDR3 sequence: CASSVDGTTYEQYF. CDR3 DNA sequence: TGTGCCAGCAGCGTAGACGGGACTACCTACGAGCAGTACTTC.

The chain combines TRBV15 with TRBJ2-7, with 9 bases lining up with TRBD1. The V gene end was trimmed by 8 bases and the J gene end by 2 bases; junction bases not matched to a gene: 7. CDR3 size: 14 residues. CDR1 is LNHNV, CDR2 YYDKDF, per germline (reference sequence). The CDR3 region has the DNA TGTGCCACCCTGGGACAGGGACAACCCTACGAGCAGTACTTC. It translates to CATLGQGQPYEQYF.

The rearrangement uses TRBV14 and TRBJ2-7, with D perhaps TRBD1 (6 bases). The germline V gene has CDR1 SGHDN and CDR2 FVKESK. Trimming cost V 0 bases and J 3 bases, with 15 bases left between them. This CDR3 comprises 16 residues. The CDR3 loop is CASSQERSTGLYEQYF. In DNA form, the CDR3 reads TGTGCCAGCAGCCAAGAACGTTCGACAGGCCTCTACGAGCAGTACTTC.

The rearrangement joins TRBV18 to TRBJ2-7, with D tentatively TRBD1 (6 bases). The CDR3 totals 16 residues. The germline CDR1 and CDR2 sequences are KGHSH and LQKENI. Trimming stripped 3 bases from V and 0 bases from J, with 15 bases between. Here the CDR3 reads CASSPTDSSSSYEQYF. The CDR3 DNA sequence: TGTGCCAGCTCACCGACGGACAGTTCGAGCTCCTACGAGCAGTACTTC.

The chain is built from TRBV4-1 and TRBJ2-7, with D perhaps matching TRBD1 (6 bases). Between the trimmed V and J ends, which lost 1 base and 4 bases, there was a span of 20 bases. The CDR3 is 17 amino acids. CDR1 is MGHRA, CDR2 YSYEKL, per germline. The CDR3 nucleotides are TGCGCCAGCAGCCAAGTGATGGGGGCGGGCAGTAGGTACGAGCAGTACTTC. This translates into CASSQVMGAGSRYEQYF.

CDR3 coding DNA: TGTGCCAGCAGTTATTCATCAGGGGCCTCTCCTTACGAGCAGTACTTC. Amino acid sequence: CASSYSSGASPYEQYF. The chain joins TRBV5-6 to TRBJ2-7; a weak D match, TRBD1 (6 bases). With 5 bases removed from V and 4 bases from J, the gap between germline ends came to 22 bases. This CDR3 region has 16 residues. Germline lookup yields CDR1 SGHDT and CDR2 YYEEEE.

This chain links TRBV7-9 with TRBJ2-1; D gene uncertain. V shed 4 bases and J shed 9 bases, with 13 bases lying between them. The CDR3 extends over 13 amino acids. CDR1 and CDR2 (germline): SEHNR, FQNEAQ (reference sequence). CDR3 in amino acids: CASSSGLGIEQFF. CDR3 coding DNA: TGTGCCAGCAGCTCCGGCCTCGGTATTGAGCAGTTCTTC.

This chain links TRBV2 with TRBJ2-1, with D possibly matching TRBD1 (6 bases). V lost 8 bases, J lost 5 bases, and 10 bases lay in between. This CDR3 region has 12 residues. The V gene's germline CDR1 is SNHLY and CDR2 FYNNEI. The chain's CDR3 is CASSAGDNEQFF. The CDR3 region has the DNA TGTGCCAGCTCGGCAGGGGACAATGAGCAGTTCTTC.

The chain recombines TRBV28 with TRBJ1-1; D gene ambiguous. CDR3 length: 11 amino acids. The V gene lost 4 bases and the J gene lost 6 bases, with 6 bases spanning the gap. The germline gives CDR1 MDHEN, CDR2 SYDVKM. Here the CDR3 reads CASSSPPEAFF. CDR3 nucleotide sequence: TGTGCCAGCAGTTCGCCCCCTGAAGCTTTCTTT.

This chain connects TRBV7-9 to TRBJ1-1, with a tentative D call TRBD1 (6 bases). V lost 5 bases to trimming and J lost 1 base, with 11 bases between them. Germline V gene data show CDR1 as SEHNR and CDR2 as FQNEAQ (reference sequence). The CDR3 consists of 14 residues. The CDR3 DNA is TGTGCCAGCAGCCGACTACAGGGGAACACTGAAGCTTTCTTT. Translated: CASSRLQGNTEAFF.